A selection of T cell receptor beta chains follows, all from one sample in a study of blood T cells in healthy people across ages. MiXCR, applied by TCRdb to the 5' RACE reads, yields one record per CDR3 protein. In the table there are 800,000 or so distinct CDR3 sequences, 20% to 25% of which are singletons. The same sample was also studied in work on T cells of mothers and their children.

Sequencing was performed on blood. Receptors were obtained from a boy between 5 and 17 years old in good health. Each CDR3 is given with its conserved first and last residue. D genes are given only for firm matches. Not every row has a clone size; where given, it reads once, few, many or a size class.

V,size,D,J,DNA,CDR3
TRBV11-2,few,.,TRBJ2-5,TGTGCCAGCAGCTTGAATACCCTACAAGAGACCCAGTACTTC,CASSLNTLQETQYF
TRBV12-3/TRBV12-4,few,.,TRBJ1-3,TGTGCCAGCAGTCCTTTGCGAGGGGTTGGAAACACCATATATTTT,CASSPLRGVGNTIYF
TRBV2,.,.,TRBJ2-7,TGTGCCAGCAAGGTTTCCGCGGGCGGCTACGAGCAGTACTTC,CASKVSAGGYEQYF
TRBV21-1,.,.,TRBJ1-2,TGTGCCAGCAGCAAAGGCAAGGGGGCGGAAGGCTACACCTTC,CASSKGKGAEGYTF
TRBV7-9,.,.,TRBJ2-1,TGTGCCAGCAGCTACCCCCAGACAGGTTACAATGAGCAGTTCTTC,CASSYPQTGYNEQFF
TRBV11-2,few,.,TRBJ1-4,TGTGCCAGCAGCTTAGGACAGGCTACAACTAATGAAAAACTGTTTTTT,CASSLGQATTNEKLFF
TRBV12-3/TRBV12-4,.,.,TRBJ2-3,TGTGCCAGCAGTTTCGGAGCAGATGCGCAGTATTTT,CASSFGADAQYF
TRBV5-1,few,TRBD1,TRBJ2-3,TGCGCCAGCAGCCTAGGACAGGGAGAGGCAGATACGCAGTATTTT,CASSLGQGEADTQYF
TRBV11-1,few,.,TRBJ2-4,TGTGCCAGCAGAGACCGGGGCGCCGGCAAAAACATTCAGTACTTC,CASRDRGAGKNIQYF
TRBV5-1,.,.,TRBJ2-2,TGCGCCAGCAGCTTAGGAATCGACACCGGGGAGCTGTTTTTT,CASSLGIDTGELFF
TRBV20-1,.,.,TRBJ2-7,TGCAGTGCTAGGGGAGACACCCTATGGACCGAGCAGTACTTC,CSARGDTLWTEQYF
TRBV29-1,.,.,TRBJ2-5,TGCAGCGTTGTAGGGACGCCAGAAGAGACCCAGTACTTC,CSVVGTPEETQYF
TRBV18,.,.,TRBJ2-5,TGTGCCAGCTCCCTAGGACAGTTAAGAGAGACCCAGTACTTC,CASSLGQLRETQYF
TRBV5-1,few,.,TRBJ2-3,TGCGCCAGCAGCTTGTCTTTCACAGATACGCAGTATTTT,CASSLSFTDTQYF
TRBV5-1,.,.,TRBJ1-5,TGCGCCAGCAGCTTGGGGGGTTTGTCGGGTCTTCAGCCCCAGCATTTT,CASSLGGLSGLQPQHF
TRBV29-1,.,TRBD1,TRBJ1-2,TGCAGCGTGGATAGAGGACAGGGGGCATATGGCTACACCTTC,CSVDRGQGAYGYTF
TRBV19,.,TRBD2,TRBJ2-7,TGTGCCAGTAGAAAAGCGGGAGGGCCGAACGAGCAGTACTTC,CASRKAGGPNEQYF
TRBV7-9,few,TRBD2,TRBJ2-1,TGTGCCAGCAGCCTCCTGACTAGCGGGAGAATTTCATCCTACAATGAGCAGTTCTTC,CASSLLTSGRISSYNEQFF
TRBV6-2/TRBV6-3,.,.,TRBJ2-5,TGTGCCAGCGGGTCAAGGGAGACCCAGTACTTC,CASGSRETQYF
TRBV2,few,TRBD1,TRBJ2-5,TGTGCCAGCAACCCGGGACAGCAAGAGACCCAGTACTTC,CASNPGQQETQYF
TRBV29-1,few,.,TRBJ1-2,TGCAGCGTTGAAACCCCTACGGGGGCAAGCTATGGCTACACCTTC,CSVETPTGASYGYTF
TRBV5-1,.,TRBD1,TRBJ2-1,TGCGCCAGCAGCTTGGGACAGGGTTCCCTTATTGGGGTGCCCTACAATGAGCAGTTCTTC,CASSLGQGSLIGVPYNEQFF
TRBV6-4,few,TRBD2,TRBJ2-3,TGTGCCAGCAGTGACTCTAGCGGGGGGGCAGATACGCGGTATTTT,CASSDSSGGADTRYF
TRBV4-1,.,.,TRBJ2-7,TGCGCCAGCAGCCAAATAGGGGGGTACGAGCAGTACTTC,CASSQIGGYEQYF
TRBV7-2,few,.,TRBJ2-3,TGTGCCAGCAGCTTAAATCAGAGGACAGATACGCAGTATTTT,CASSLNQRTDTQYF
TRBV21-1,few,.,TRBJ2-5,TGTGCCAGCAGCATCCTCCCAAGGGGCGAGACCCAGTACTTC,CASSILPRGETQYF
TRBV14,.,.,TRBJ2-5,TGTGCCAGCAGCCAAGGGCGGGGAGTGACCCAGTACTTC,CASSQGRGVTQYF
TRBV2,few,.,TRBJ2-5,TGTGCCAGCAGTGGGGCGGGGTTAGCAAAAGAGACCCAGTACTTC,CASSGAGLAKETQYF
TRBV12-3/TRBV12-4,.,.,TRBJ1-4,TGTGCCAGCGGGATCATCACTACTAATGAAAAACTGTTTTTT,CASGIITTNEKLFF
TRBV29-1,.,.,TRBJ1-3,TGCAGCGTTGGTATCACCGCTAAAAACTCTGGAAACACCATATATTTT,CSVGITAKNSGNTIYF
TRBV7-2,few,.,TRBJ1-4,TGTGCCAGCAGCTTAGCAGGCTATAATGAAAAACTGTTTTTT,CASSLAGYNEKLFF
TRBV6-5,once,.,TRBJ2-1,TGTGCCAGCAGTTACTCGGACGGGGCCGACAATGAGCAGTTCTTC,CASSYSDGADNEQFF
TRBV29-1,few,.,TRBJ2-6,TGCAGCGTTGTCTTTGGGGGCTCTGGGGCCAACGTCCTGACTTTC,CSVVFGGSGANVLTF
TRBV6-2/TRBV6-3,.,TRBD1,TRBJ2-7,TGTGCCAGCAGCTACAGGGGCGAACTCCCCTACGAGCAGTACTTC,CASSYRGELPYEQYF
TRBV20-1,few,.,TRBJ1-2,TGCAGTGCTCCGGGGACGGTGCTATCCGCCCGGGGCTACACCTTC,CSAPGTVLSARGYTF
TRBV20-1,few,TRBD2,TRBJ2-4,TGCAGTGCCGAACTAGCGCTCGTCCTAGCCAAAAACATTCAGTACTTC,CSAELALVLAKNIQYF
TRBV29-1,many,TRBD1,TRBJ2-7,TGCAGCGCGTTCACAGGGGGCTACGAGCAGTACTTC,CSAFTGGYEQYF
TRBV5-4,few,.,TRBJ2-1,TGTGCCAGCAGCTTGGAGGTAGACTCCTACAATGAGCAGTTCTTC,CASSLEVDSYNEQFF
TRBV3-1,.,.,TRBJ1-2,TGTGCCAGCAGCCACTCAGGGCTAGGAGGTGGCTACACCTTC,CASSHSGLGGGYTF
TRBV7-2,.,.,TRBJ2-5,TGTGCCAGCAGCTTAAGTGTACAAGAGACCCAGTACTTC,CASSLSVQETQYF
TRBV12-3/TRBV12-4,few,TRBD1,TRBJ2-5,TGTGCCAGCAGTTCATCCCCGGGACAGGCTCGGAGTGCGACCCAGTACTTC,CASSSSPGQARSATQYF
TRBV28,few,TRBD1,TRBJ1-5,TGTGCCAGCACCTTATCAGGGGGCGGAAATCAGCCCCAGCATTTT,CASTLSGGGNQPQHF
TRBV21-1,.,.,TRBJ2-1,TGTGCCAGCATCGAGAGGGGGGCCTACAATGAGCAGTTCTTC,CASIERGAYNEQFF
TRBV5-1,few,.,TRBJ2-5,TGCGCCAGCAGCTCGCTTCCAGGGGCCCTAGAGACCCAGTACTTC,CASSSLPGALETQYF
TRBV20-1,few,.,TRBJ2-7,TGCAGTGCCACCGGGTGGAAAAGCTCCTACGAGCAGTACTTC,CSATGWKSSYEQYF